This entry lists 7 T cell receptor beta chains sequenced from one sample in a study of OX40 agonist ivuxolimab in advanced cancers. Some clones are missing from TCRdb's copy, which holds only in-frame ones; the method was immunoSEQ multiplex PCR. The data show some 77,000 clones, around 90% seen once. The sample in question was CD4+ or CD8+ T cells sorted from blood, obtained in a trial of the OX40 agonist ivuxolimab. The receptor set was obtained from an adult with an advanced solid tumor such as melanoma, head and neck, liver or kidney cancer.

The CDR3 loop reads CASSQTGGAYGELFF. The CDR3 region has the DNA TGTGCCAGCAGCCAGACAGGGGGCGCGTACGGGGAGCTGTTTTTT. The chain combines TRBV14 with TRBJ2-2; 10 bases agree with TRBD1. CDR1 is SGHDN and CDR2 is FVKESK in the germline V gene. The length of the CDR3 is 15 residues. The V segment lost 3 bases and the J segment 7 bases; nucleotides outside the gene matches: 5.

The chain couples TRBV11-2 to TRBJ1-1, with 7 bases matching TRBD1. This CDR3 comprises 12 residues. Losses at the gene ends were 5 bases for V and 10 bases for J; bases not matched to a gene: 7. Germline CDR1 reads SGHAT; CDR2 reads FQNNGV. In DNA, the CDR3 is TGTGCCAGCAGCGCACAGGGGAGGGGAGCTTTCTTT. This gives the protein CASSAQGRGAFF. The full variable domain, completed using reference TRBV11-2 and TRBJ1-1, is EAGVAQSPRYKIIEKRQSVAFWCNPISGHATLYWYQQILGQGPKLLIQFQNNGVVDDSQLPKDRFSAERLKGVDSTLKIQPAKLEDSAVYLCASSAQGRGAFFGQGTRLTVV.

This clone was seen more than once but under ten times. The chain has TRBV4-2 and TRBJ1-1; 7 nucleotides match TRBD1. The CDR3 length is 16 residues. The germline V gene has CDR1 LGHNA and CDR2 YNFKEQ. V dropped 0 bases and J dropped 0; count of bases not matched to a gene: 4. The CDR3 here is CASSQEIRGMNTEAFF. The CDR3 DNA reads as TGTGCCAGCAGCCAAGAGATCAGGGGGATGAACACTGAAGCTTTCTTT.

V gene TRBV6-6 combines with J gene TRBJ1-1; 7 bases align to TRBD1. V shed 5 bases and J 1 base; nucleotides not matched to a gene: 7. The germline CDR1 and CDR2 sequences are MNHNY and SVGAGI (reference sequence). This CDR3 comprises 15 residues. In nucleotides, the CDR3 is TGTGCCAGCAGTCGCACTACAGGGGCGAACACTGAAGCTTTCTTT. It is translated as CASSRTTGANTEAFF.

The chain couples TRBV28 to TRBJ1-2, with 7 bases matching TRBD1. CDR3 length: 13 amino acids. The germline gives CDR1 MDHEN, CDR2 SYDVKM. J gave up 7 bases and V 10 bases, and 12 bases lay outside the gene matches. CDR3 bases: TGTGCCATTTTATCGGGACAGTCGACTGGCTACACCTTC. Its translation: CAILSGQSTGYTF.

Remarks on this clone: A read error may account for a junction end that differs from germline. The chain couples TRBV9 to TRBJ2-3; tentative D call: TRBD1 (5 bases). CDR1 is SGDLS and CDR2 is YYNGEE in the germline V gene. This CDR3 is 14 amino acids long. Here the CDR3 reads CAGSLRQTTDTQYF. In DNA, the CDR3 is TGTGCCGGCAGCCTTCGACAGACCACAGATACGCAGTATTTT.

The chain combines TRBV11-2 with TRBJ2-2; no definite D call. The CDR3 runs to 14 residues. Between the trimmed V and J ends, which lost 2 bases and 5 bases, there was a span of 9 bases. Germline CDR1 SGHAT, CDR2 FQNNGV. The CDR3 reads CASSLLQATGELFF. The CDR3 DNA reads TGTGCCAGCAGCTTACTCCAGGCTACCGGGGAGCTGTTTTTT.